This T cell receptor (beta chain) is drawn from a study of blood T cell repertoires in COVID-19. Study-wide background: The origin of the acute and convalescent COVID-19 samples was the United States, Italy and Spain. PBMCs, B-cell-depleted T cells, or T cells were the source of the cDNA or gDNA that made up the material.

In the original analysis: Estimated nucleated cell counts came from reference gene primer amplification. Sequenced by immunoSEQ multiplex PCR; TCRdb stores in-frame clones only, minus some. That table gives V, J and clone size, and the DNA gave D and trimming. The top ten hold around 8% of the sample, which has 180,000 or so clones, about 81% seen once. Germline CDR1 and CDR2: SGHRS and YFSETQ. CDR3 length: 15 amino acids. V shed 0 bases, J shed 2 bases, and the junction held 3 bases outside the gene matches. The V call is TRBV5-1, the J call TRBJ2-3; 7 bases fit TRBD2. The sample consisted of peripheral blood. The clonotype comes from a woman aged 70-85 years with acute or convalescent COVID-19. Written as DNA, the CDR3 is TGCGCCAGCAGCTTGGGGGAGGGCCCCACAGATACGCAGTATTTT. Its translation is CASSLGEGPTDTQYF.